Here is one T cell receptor (beta chain) with its context. The antigen remains unidentified. This CDR3 is built from 15 residues. V gave up 6 bases and J gave up 6 bases, with 15 bases separating them. The V gene's germline CDR1 is MNHEY and CDR2 SVGAGI. This sample is drawn from a study of T cells in localized non-small cell lung cancer. Study-wide points: Uninvolved nearby lung showed the greatest T cell clonality, exceeding that found in tumor. The study linked higher blood T cell density to longer overall survival. Median detection of top 100 tumor clones in adjacent lung was around 59 clones.

Sequenced by immunoSEQ multiplex PCR; TCRdb stores in-frame clones only, minus some. The top ten clones hold 27% of a sample with fewer than 20,000 clones, approximately 91% of them seen once. This chain uses TRBV6-5 with TRBJ2-6, with D uncertain. Sequences were derived from peripheral blood, sampled before any cancer treatment. The sequence was obtained from a female donor at least 60 years old with stage III squamous cell lung carcinoma. Here the CDR3 DNA reads TGTGCCAGCAGCCCCGGGCCATCTACGGCCAACGTCCTGACTTTC. Translating it yields CASSPGPSTANVLTF.